This T cell receptor (beta chain) was sequenced in a study of shared clonotypes between healthy human individuals. About the research overall: Those who served as donors were a couple of women and a few men between the ages of 18 and 49.

With regard to this clone: Its specificity is unknown.

Findings and caveats of the study: Estimated richness was generally greater in naive than memory subsets.

Caucasian adults residing in Nashville, Tennessee made up all the donors. Sorted-subset replicate PCRs used 200 to 250 ng DNA, about 30,000 T cell genomes. Assay: immunoSEQ multiplex PCR; the TCRdb copy retains only in-frame clones and omits some. The sample records 2.3 million or so clones, roughly 93% being singletons. The sequencing sample was made of naive CD4+ T cells from PBMCs. The subset denotes: CD45RA+ positively selected. This TCR derives from a man younger than 35 in good health. Some clones in this sample may be carry-over from other donors' samples.

CDR3 nucleotides: TGTGCCAGCAGCTTGTACCCCGTAGGGTACGAGCAGTACTTC. This sequence encodes CASSLYPVGYEQYF. The gene calls are TRBV5-8 and TRBJ2-7, with D hard to call. CDR1 and CDR2 from the germline V gene are SGHTS and YDEGEE. V lost 1 base, J lost 4 bases, and 12 bases lay in between. The CDR3 is 14 residues long.